One sample yielded the 32 T cell receptor beta chains listed below, sequenced in a study of tissue T cells after allogeneic stem cell transplantation. Time point: mouse harvest day 14 after allogeneic transplant. The graft held 10^6 splenic CD5+ T cells and 10^7 T-cell-depleted bone marrow cells. Measured with immunoSEQ multiplex PCR; TCRdb has only the in-frame clones, and not every one. The data hold some 5,000 clones, with over 30% observed a single time. Sample: gut tissue. These receptors all come from a female BALB/c mouse given C57BL/6 T cells with graft-versus-host disease after an allogeneic hematopoietic cell transplant.

This clone qualifies as large. Gene labels here are mouse ones. Read data end 1 residue before the CDR3 end; the end is taken from the germline J gene. The J gene is TRBJ2-7, the V gene TRBV4, with 7 nucleotides matching TRBD2. Germline V CDR1 and CDR2: LGHDT, YNNKQL (reference sequence). CDR3 length: 13 residues. V was pared by 4 bases and J by 4 bases, with 4 bases of the junction left unmatched. Partial CDR3 DNA: TGTGCCAGCAGCTTTGACTGGGTTTATGAACAGTAC. Its protein product is CASSFDWVYEQY. The whole CDR3 protein reads CASSFDWVYEQYF.

This clone was counted between two and nine times. The genes are named according to mouse. Read sequence stops 1 residue before the CDR3 end, and the germline J gene provides the missing end. The chain employs TRBV13-1 and TRBJ1-4; TRBD1 might be the D (5 bases). Trimming stripped 0 bases from V and 7 bases from J, with 10 bases between. CDR3 length: 14 amino acids. The germline gives CDR1 NSHNY, CDR2 SYGAGN. CDR3 residues: CASSDAGTAERLFF. The CDR3 bases that were read are TGTGCCAGCAGTGATGCAGGGACGGCCGAAAGATTATTT.

By its share, this clone is medium-sized. Genes and germline are mouse. The CDR3 goes on 1 residue after the read ends, and that part is filled in from the germline J gene. The chain recombines TRBV29 with TRBJ2-5, with 7 positions matching TRBD1. CDR1 is MSHET and CDR2 is SYDVDS in the germline V gene. V was pared by 7 bases and J by 0 bases, with 4 bases of the junction left unmatched. The CDR3 consists of 14 residues. Incomplete CDR3 DNA: TGTGCTAGCAACCGGGACAGAAACCAAGACACCCAGTAC. This sequence encodes CASNRDRNQDTQY. The complete CDR3 protein is CASNRDRNQDTQYF.

Concerning this clone: Mouse names are used for the genes. The read stops 1 residue short of the end of the CDR3; the missing end is completed from the germline J gene. The chain joins TRBV20 to TRBJ1-1; D is ambiguous. Germline loops: CDR1 GFQATS, CDR2 STVNSAI. V was cut by 1 base and J by 0 bases, with 9 bases left in between. The CDR3 is 14 amino acids. The sequenced CDR3 bases are TGTGGTGCTAGGGTTCGCAGCGCAAACACAGAAGTCTTC. Its protein product is CGARVRSANTEVF. The full-length CDR3 reads as CGARVRSANTEVFF.

With respect to this clone: The genes are named according to mouse. Sequencing ends 1 residue short of the CDR3 end; the germline J gene provides the rest. V usage is TRBV26 and J usage is TRBJ2-2; weak D call: TRBD1 (5 bases). V was pared by 0 bases and J by 0 bases, with 5 bases between. The CDR3 is 15 amino acids. Germline V lookup: CDR1 KGHPV, CDR2 FQNQEV (reference sequence). The CDR3 DNA, read in part, is TGTGCCAGCAGTCTGTCACAGGCAAACACCGGGCAGCTCTAC. It is translated as CASSLSQANTGQLY. The complete CDR3 reads CASSLSQANTGQLYF.

Concerning this clone: The genes and germline here are from mouse. The CDR3 end is not reached by the read, which stops 1 residue before it; the germline J gene fills it in. The genes are TRBV26 and TRBJ1-3; D is ambiguous. Germline V gene lookup returns CDR1 KGHPV and CDR2 FQNQEV (reference sequence). V was clipped by 2 bases and J by 4 bases, with 9 bases between them. The CDR3 runs 14 residues. CDR3 in amino acids: CASSLGGRGNTLYF. The CDR3 DNA, read in part, is TGTGCCAGCAGTCTGGGTGGAAGGGGAAATACGCTCTAT.

About this clone: The genes and germline here are from mouse. The missing CDR3 end, 1 residue past where the read stops, is filled in from the germline J gene. The rearrangement joins TRBV26 to TRBJ1-4, with a possible D match to TRBD1 (6 bases). The CDR3 is made up of 14 amino acids. CDR1 is KGHPV and CDR2 is FQNQEV in the germline V gene (reference sequence). V was cut by 4 bases and J by 1 base, with 7 bases left in between. The sequenced part of the CDR3 DNA is TGTGCCAGCAGTCGGGACAATTCCAACGAAAGATTATTT. This translates into CASSRDNSNERLF. The CDR3 reads in full as CASSRDNSNERLFF.

This clone rates as large (0.1 to 1%). All gene names here are mouse names. The read falls 1 residue short of the CDR3 end, and the missing part is taken from the germline J gene. V usage is TRBV12-1 and J usage is TRBJ2-7, with 7 bases that match TRBD1. CDR1 and CDR2 from the germline V gene are SGHSN and HYEKVE. After removal of 0 bases from V and 2 bases from J, the junction contained 0 bases not matched to a gene. The CDR3 extends over 13 amino acids. The CDR3 sequence is CASSLGTAYEQYF. CDR3 DNA, as far as it was read: TGTGCCAGCTCTCTCGGGACAGCCTATGAACAGTAC.

About this clone: Mouse names are used for the genes. The sequenced fragment ends 1 residue before the CDR3 boundary, so the rest is inferred from the germline J gene. V is TRBV14 and J is TRBJ2-7, with 8 bases that match TRBD1. The CDR3 is made up of 13 amino acids. Germline V gives CDR1 SGHDT, CDR2 FRDEAV. V gave up 1 base and J gave up 3 bases; unmatched junction bases: 0. The CDR3 loop reads CASSFTGGYEQYF. The sequenced part of the CDR3 DNA is TGTGCCAGCAGTTTCACAGGGGGCTATGAACAGTAC.

Note on this clone: Gene and germline names: mouse. The CDR3 bases that were read are TGTGCCAGCACCCCCCGGGACAATTCCAACGAAAGATTATTT. Translating it yields CASTPRDNSNERLF. The CDR3 in full is CASTPRDNSNERLFF. V and J are TRBV13-1 and TRBJ1-4; possibly TRBD1 for D (6 bases). The sequence runs out 1 residue before the end of the CDR3; the remainder is reconstructed from the germline J gene. The CDR3 length is 15 residues. The V and J ends lost 6 bases and 1 base respectively, with 13 bases between them. Germline V gives CDR1 NSHNY, CDR2 SYGAGN.

This clone was detected only a few times. Genes and germline come from the mouse. The CDR3 end is not reached by the read, which stops 1 residue before it; the germline J gene fills it in. The chain uses TRBV3 and TRBJ1-3, with D maybe TRBD1 (5 bases). This CDR3 contains 14 residues. Germline V CDR1 and CDR2: SNHLY, FYNGKV (reference sequence). Trimming took 4 bases from V and 3 from J, leaving 10 bases between them. This CDR3 reads CASSSQGNGNTLYF. Partial CDR3 DNA: TGTGCCAGCAGCTCCCAGGGAAATGGAAATACGCTCTAT. Full variable domain (missing parts from reference TRBV3 and TRBJ1-3): GPKVLQIPSHQIIDMGQMVTLNCDPVSNHLYFYWYKQILGQQMEFLVNFYNGKVMEKSKLFKDQFSVERPDGSYFTLKIQPTALEDSAVYFCASSSQGNGNTLYFGEGSRLIVV.

Of note for this clone: The gene symbols are mouse symbols. The read falls 1 residue short of the CDR3 end, and the missing part is taken from the germline J gene. The gene calls are TRBV13-1 and TRBJ2-1; TRBD2 matches at 9 bases. This CDR3 is 15 amino acids long. Germline V CDR1 and CDR2: NSHNY, SYGAGN. The V and J ends lost 7 bases and 0 bases, in that order; junction bases with no gene match: 5. This CDR3 reads CASRLTGGNYAEQFF. The DNA read from the CDR3 is TGTGCCAGCCGCCTGACTGGGGGTAACTATGCTGAGCAGTTC.

A remark on this clone: Here the gene names and germline are mouse. The missing CDR3 end, 1 residue past where the read stops, is filled in from the germline J gene. The chain recombines TRBV26 with TRBJ2-4; the match to TRBD1 covers 10 bases. V shed 6 bases, J shed 2 bases, and the junction held 5 bases outside the gene matches. Germline CDR1 and CDR2: KGHPV and FQNQEV (reference sequence). The CDR3 is 15 residues long. CDR3 DNA (partial): TGTGCCAGCAGACCGGGACAGGGGAATCAAAACACCTTGTAC. Its translation is CASRPGQGNQNTLY. The whole CDR3 reads CASRPGQGNQNTLYF.

In this sample, this clone is medium-sized. Mouse gene names apply. The sequence runs out 1 residue before the end of the CDR3; the remainder is reconstructed from the germline J gene. V and J are TRBV17 and TRBJ1-6; D call uncertain. TRBJ1-6 is placed among ORFs of uncertain function. Trimming shortened V by 2 bases and J by 5 bases, and 7 bases separated the two germline ends. The CDR3 loop spans 14 amino acids. Germline CDR1 and CDR2: MNHDT and YYDKIL. CDR3 region: CASSRRANNSPLYF. The CDR3 DNA, read in part, is TGTGCTAGCAGTAGACGGGCCAATAATTCGCCCCTCTAC.

This clone was observed once. Gene names and germline refer to mouse. The CDR3 goes on 1 residue after the read ends, and that part is filled in from the germline J gene. The rearrangement joins TRBV3 to TRBJ2-4; 9 nucleotides match TRBD2. The CDR3 spans 16 residues. V lost 4 bases to trimming and J lost 0 bases; unmatched junction nucleotides: 5. The germline gives CDR1 SNHLY, CDR2 FYNGKV (reference sequence). CDR3 protein: CASSSGLGASQNTLYF. The covered CDR3 bases are TGTGCCAGCAGCTCGGGACTGGGAGCTAGTCAAAACACCTTGTAC. Together with reference TRBV3 and TRBJ2-4, the CDR3 gives the full variable domain: GPKVLQIPSHQIIDMGQMVTLNCDPVSNHLYFYWYKQILGQQMEFLVNFYNGKVMEKSKLFKDQFSVERPDGSYFTLKIQPTALEDSAVYFCASSSGLGASQNTLYFGAGTRLSVL.

Concerning this clone itself: The genes and germline here are from mouse. The CDR3 extends 1 residue past the end of the read, so its final part is completed from the germline J gene. The chain uses TRBV12-2 and TRBJ2-5, with 9 positions matching TRBD2. V was clipped by 0 bases and J by 2 bases; unmatched bases: 2. The CDR3 is 15 amino acids. CDR1 and CDR2 (germline): SGHLS, HYDKME. This CDR3 reads CASSLVGGLQDTQYF. Partial CDR3 DNA: TGTGCCAGCTCTCTCGTGGGGGGGCTCCAAGACACCCAGTAC.

Details on this clone: Gene names follow the mouse nomenclature. The read ends 1 residue before the CDR3 terminus; that terminus is restored from the germline J gene. V gene TRBV26 combines with J gene TRBJ1-1; the D is unclear. Deletions cut 2 bases from V and 2 bases from J, with 6 bases between. Germline values: CDR1 KGHPV, CDR2 FQNQEV (reference sequence). The CDR3 is 13 amino acids. CDR3 amino acids: CASSLAINTEVFF. Partial CDR3 DNA: TGTGCCAGCAGTCTGGCCATTAACACAGAAGTCTTC.

In its sample, this clone was seen a few times. Genes and germline are mouse. The read comes to an end 1 residue before the CDR3 does, leaving the germline J gene to fill in the end. The chain employs TRBV23 and TRBJ1-3; the table's D gene call, TRBD1, was not cross checked with the DNA. The CDR3 length is 13 residues. Germline V gives CDR1 KGHTA, CDR2 FQNQQP. CDR3 amino acids: CSSRSTGGNTLYF. Incomplete CDR3 DNA: TGCTCCAGCAGGTCGACAGGTGGAAATACGCTCTAT. Together with reference TRBV23 and TRBJ1-3, the CDR3 gives the full variable domain: DAAVTQKPRYLIKMKGQEAEMKCIPEKGHTAVFWYQQKQSKELKFLIYFQNQQPLDQIDMVKERFSAVCPSSSLCSLGIRTCEAEDSALYLCSSRSTGGNTLYFGEGSRLIVV.

Turning to this clone: The gene symbols are mouse symbols. Partial CDR3 DNA: TGTGCCAGCAGTCTCGGACAGGGGCCAAACACCCAGTAC. Its translation: CASSLGQGPNTQY. The full CDR3 reads CASSLGQGPNTQYF. The chain joins TRBV26 to TRBJ2-5, with 9 bases matching TRBD1. The read stops 1 residue short of the end of the CDR3; the missing end is completed from the germline J gene. The V and J ends lost 3 bases and 7 bases, in that order; junction bases with no gene match: 5. Germline V gives CDR1 KGHPV, CDR2 FQNQEV (reference sequence). CDR3 length equals 14 residues.

This clone occurred a few times. Gene names follow the mouse nomenclature. The missing CDR3 end, 1 residue past where the read stops, is filled in from the germline J gene. V usage is TRBV26 and J usage is TRBJ1-4; D not certain. Germline V gene lookup returns CDR1 KGHPV and CDR2 FQNQEV (reference sequence). This CDR3 is 15 amino acids long. V lost 3 bases and J lost 0, with 8 bases in between. CDR3 sequence: CASSLHGVSNERLFF. CDR3 bases read: TGTGCCAGCAGTCTCCACGGCGTTTCCAACGAAAGATTATTT.

Comments on this clone: The gene symbols are mouse symbols. The sequence runs out 1 residue before the end of the CDR3; the remainder is reconstructed from the germline J gene. The genes are TRBV13-2 and TRBJ2-1; D is ambiguous. The germline V gene has CDR1 NNHNN and CDR2 SYGAGS (reference sequence). V lost 3 bases, J lost 3 bases, and 7 bases lay in between. This CDR3 contains 13 residues. CDR3 sequence: CASGVHSYAEQFF. The sequenced CDR3 bases are TGTGCCAGCGGTGTCCACAGCTATGCTGAGCAGTTC.

For this clone: Mouse gene names apply. Sequencing ends 1 residue short of the CDR3 end; the germline J gene provides the rest. V is TRBV26 and J is TRBJ2-7; TRBD2 matches 12 bases. The CDR3 is made up of 15 amino acids. CDR1 is KGHPV and CDR2 is FQNQEV in the germline V gene (reference sequence). The junction had 7 bases not matched to a gene; V was cut back by 3 bases and J by 7 bases. The CDR3 is CASSLDWGGAGEQYF. CDR3 bases read: TGTGCCAGCAGTCTCGACTGGGGGGGCGCAGGAGAACAGTAC.

On this clone: Mouse gene names and germline throughout. Sequencing ends 1 residue short of the CDR3 end; the germline J gene provides the rest. V gene TRBV29 combines with J gene TRBJ1-1; 8 bases line up with TRBD1. CDR3 length equals 13 residues. CDR1 and CDR2 (germline): MSHET, SYDVDS. Germline trimming cut 6 bases from V and 4 bases from J; bases unmatched to any gene: 4. CDR3 DNA (partial): TGTGCTAGCAGCCGACAGGGGCGCACAGAAGTCTTC. Its protein is CASSRQGRTEVF. The whole CDR3 sequence reads CASSRQGRTEVFF.

About this clone itself: Genes and germline are mouse. The read stops 1 residue short of the end of the CDR3; the missing end is completed from the germline J gene. The V and J genes are TRBV26 and TRBJ2-3; 7 bases fit TRBD1. This CDR3 is built from 15 residues. Germline assignment: CDR1 KGHPV and CDR2 FQNQEV (reference sequence). With 7 bases clipped from V and 0 bases from J, the junction kept 7 bases outside the gene matches. The CDR3 region is CASTDRATSAETLYF. CDR3 DNA (partial): TGTGCCAGCACCGACAGGGCAACTAGTGCAGAAACGCTGTAT.

This clone was seen a few times. Germline and genes: mouse. The CDR3 end falls 1 residue outside the read, so it is completed with the germline J gene. This chain links TRBV15 with TRBJ2-2; no reliable D call. Germline V gene data show CDR1 as SGHND and CDR2 as FRSKSL. The CDR3 is 14 residues long. V was pared by 2 bases and J by 1 base, with 5 bases between. The CDR3 sequence is CASSLSKNTGQLYF. Incomplete CDR3 DNA: TGTGCCAGCAGTTTAAGCAAAAACACCGGGCAGCTCTAC.

On this clone itself: The genes and germline here are from mouse. The CDR3 end falls 1 residue outside the read, so it is completed with the germline J gene. The V call is TRBV12-1, the J call TRBJ2-5; no clear D gene. Trimming stripped 4 bases from V and 5 bases from J, with 12 bases between. Germline assignment: CDR1 SGHSN and CDR2 HYEKVE. This CDR3 is 13 amino acids long. The CDR3 region is CASSLTPGDTQYF. Partial CDR3 DNA: TGTGCCAGCTCGTTGACCCCGGGAGACACCCAGTAC.

A remark on this clone: Any gene name here is a mouse gene name. With the read ending 1 residue before the CDR3 end, the germline J gene is used to fill in that end. The gene calls are TRBV13-2 and TRBJ2-7; D is uncertain. This CDR3 comprises 13 residues. Trimming took off 7 bases at V and 0 bases at J, with 11 bases between the two ends. Germline V gene lookup returns CDR1 NNHNN and CDR2 SYGAGS (reference sequence). The CDR3 loop is CASSADNSYEQYF. The sequenced CDR3 bases are TGTGCCAGCAGCGCCGACAACTCCTATGAACAGTAC.

This clone is medium-sized in the sample. The gene names here belong to mouse. The read ends 1 residue before the CDR3 terminus; that terminus is restored from the germline J gene. The chain links TRBV2 to TRBJ1-4; D may be TRBD1 (6 bases). With 0 bases removed from V and 7 bases from J, the gap between germline ends came to 12 bases. The germline CDR1 and CDR2 sequences are LGHNA and YSYQKL. This CDR3 has 15 amino acids. The CDR3 reads CASSQDGGRAERLFF. The CDR3 bases that were read are TGTGCCAGCAGCCAAGATGGGGGGCGAGCCGAAAGATTATTT.

Remarks on this clone: One junction end does not reproduce the germline sequence, and a read error may be involved. Gene names refer to mouse genes. The CDR3 end falls 1 residue outside the read, so it is completed with the germline J gene. The chain recombines TRBV16 with TRBJ2-7; 8 nucleotides line up with TRBD2. Germline V gene lookup returns CDR1 SGHSA and CDR2 FRNQAP. This CDR3 is built from 14 residues. The CDR3 spells CASSLAGGFYEQYF. The DNA read from the CDR3 is TGTGCCAGCAGTTTGGCTGGGGGGTTCTATGAACAGTAC. Full variable domain (missing parts from reference TRBV16 and TRBJ2-7): NAGVIQTPRHKVTGKGQEATLWCEPISGHSAVFWYRQTIVQGLEFLTYFRNQAPIDDSGMPKERFSAQMPNQSHSTLKIQSTQPQDSAVYLCASSLAGGFYEQYFGPGTRLTVL.

As concerns this clone: All gene names here are mouse names. The read ends 1 residue shy of where the CDR3 ends; the end is completed using the germline J gene. This chain connects TRBV16 to TRBJ2-5, with unresolved D. Germline V gene sequence: CDR1 SGHSA, CDR2 FRNQAP. The CDR3 is 13 amino acids. Trimming took 5 bases from V and 0 from J, leaving 6 bases between them. Incomplete CDR3 DNA: TGTGCAAGCAGCCCGGGGAACCAAGACACCCAGTAC. It specifies CASSPGNQDTQY. The full-length CDR3 reads as CASSPGNQDTQYF.

Judged by abundance, this clone is medium-sized. The genes are named according to mouse. The read ends 1 residue before the CDR3 terminus; that terminus is restored from the germline J gene. The rearrangement joins TRBV19 to TRBJ2-2; 9 bases agree with TRBD2. J was trimmed by 4 bases and V by 3 bases; bases with no gene match: 4. Germline assignment: CDR1 FNHDT and CDR2 SITEND (reference sequence). The CDR3 runs 15 residues. CDR3 DNA, as far as it was read: TGTGCCAGCAGTAACTGGGGGGCCAGCACCGGGCAGCTCTAC. It specifies CASSNWGASTGQLY. The complete CDR3 sequence is CASSNWGASTGQLYF. The whole variable domain, remainder taken from reference TRBV19 and TRBJ2-2, is GGIITQTPKFLIGQEGQKLTLKCQQNFNHDTMYWYRQDSGKGLRLIYYSITENDLQKGDLSEGYDASREKKSSFSLTVTSAQKNEMAVFLCASSNWGASTGQLYFGEGSKLTVL.

Of note for this clone: These gene names are mouse names. Coverage ceases 1 residue before the CDR3 finishes, and the germline J gene fills in the end. V is TRBV13-1 and J is TRBJ2-1, with a weak D call TRBD1 (5 bases). CDR1 is NSHNY and CDR2 is SYGAGN in the germline V gene. Deletions cut 0 bases from V and 2 bases from J, with 9 bases between. CDR3 size: 15 residues. The CDR3 loop reads CASSDVRDYYAEQFF. Partial CDR3 DNA: TGTGCCAGCAGTGATGTCAGGGATTACTATGCTGAGCAGTTC.